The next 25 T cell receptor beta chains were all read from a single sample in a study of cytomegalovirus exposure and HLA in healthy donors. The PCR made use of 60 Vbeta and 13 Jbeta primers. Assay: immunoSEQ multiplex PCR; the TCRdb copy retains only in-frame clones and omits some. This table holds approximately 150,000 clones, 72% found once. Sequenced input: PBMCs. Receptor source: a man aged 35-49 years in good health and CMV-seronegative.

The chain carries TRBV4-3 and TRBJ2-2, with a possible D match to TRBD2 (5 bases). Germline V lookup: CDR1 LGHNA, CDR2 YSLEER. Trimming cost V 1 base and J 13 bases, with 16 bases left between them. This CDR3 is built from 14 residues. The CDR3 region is CASSQGLQSSSLFF. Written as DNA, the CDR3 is TGCGCCAGCAGCCAAGGTCTCCAATCTAGCTCGCTGTTTTTT.

The CDR3 loop is CASSDSGRASGYEQFF. As DNA, the CDR3 is TGTGCCAGCAGTGATAGCGGGAGGGCCTCCGGGTATGAGCAGTTCTTC. The gene calls are TRBV25-1 and TRBJ2-1, with 11 bases matching TRBD2. The CDR3 has 16 residues. CDR1 and CDR2 from the germline V gene are MGHDK and SYGVNS. V dropped 3 bases and J dropped 8; count of bases not matched to a gene: 9.

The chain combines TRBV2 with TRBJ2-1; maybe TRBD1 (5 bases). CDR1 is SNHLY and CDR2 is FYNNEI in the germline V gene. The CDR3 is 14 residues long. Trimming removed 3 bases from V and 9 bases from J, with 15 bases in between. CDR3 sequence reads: CASSDRAGWGEQFF. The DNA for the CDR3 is TGTGCCAGCAGTGACAGGGCAGGGTGGGGTGAGCAGTTCTTC.

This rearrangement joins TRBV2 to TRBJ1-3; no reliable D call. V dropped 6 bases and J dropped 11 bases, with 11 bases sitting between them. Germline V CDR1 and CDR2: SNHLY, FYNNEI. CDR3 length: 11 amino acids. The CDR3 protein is CASRSGYAIYF. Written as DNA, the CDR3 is TGTGCCAGCAGATCGGGGTACGCCATATATTTT.

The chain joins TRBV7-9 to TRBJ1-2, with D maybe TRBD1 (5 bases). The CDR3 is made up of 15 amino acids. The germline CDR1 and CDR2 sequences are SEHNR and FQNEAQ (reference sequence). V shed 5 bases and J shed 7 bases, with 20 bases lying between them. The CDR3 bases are TGTGCCAGCAGCCCGTTTGGGGGGGATTGGAGTGGCTACACCTTC. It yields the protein CASSPFGGDWSGYTF.

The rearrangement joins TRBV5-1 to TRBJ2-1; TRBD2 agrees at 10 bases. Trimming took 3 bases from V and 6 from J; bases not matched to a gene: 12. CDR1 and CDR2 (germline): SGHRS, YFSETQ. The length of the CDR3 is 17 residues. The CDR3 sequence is CASSWKHSGRTANEQFF. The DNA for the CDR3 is TGCGCCAGCAGCTGGAAACATAGCGGGAGGACCGCCAATGAGCAGTTCTTC. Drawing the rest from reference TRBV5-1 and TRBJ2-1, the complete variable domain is KAGVTQTPRYLIKTRGQQVTLSCSPISGHRSVSWYQQTPGQGLQFLFEYFSETQRNKGNFPGRFSGRQFSNSRSEMNVSTLELGDSALYLCASSWKHSGRTANEQFFGPGTRLTVL.

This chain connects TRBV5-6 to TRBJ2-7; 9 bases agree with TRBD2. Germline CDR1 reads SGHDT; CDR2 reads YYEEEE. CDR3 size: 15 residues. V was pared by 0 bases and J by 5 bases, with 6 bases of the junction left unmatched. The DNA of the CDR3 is TGTGCCAGCAGCTTGGTTAGCGGGAGCATCCACGAGCAGTACTTC. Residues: CASSLVSGSIHEQYF.

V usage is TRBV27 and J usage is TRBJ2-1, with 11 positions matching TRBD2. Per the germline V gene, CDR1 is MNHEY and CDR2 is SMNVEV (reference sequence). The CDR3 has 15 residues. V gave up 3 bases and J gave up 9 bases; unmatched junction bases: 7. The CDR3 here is CASSFLTSGKSEQFF. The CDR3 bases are TGTGCCAGCAGTTTCTTGACTAGCGGGAAGAGTGAGCAGTTCTTC.

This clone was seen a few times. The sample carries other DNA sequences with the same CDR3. DNA of the CDR3: TGTGCCAGCAGTGAAATAGACAGGTCCAATCAGCCCCAGCATTTT. This sequence encodes CASSEIDRSNQPQHF. The chain has TRBV6-1 and TRBJ1-5; a possible D gene is TRBD1 (6 bases). CDR3 length equals 15 residues. V lost 2 bases and J 3 bases, leaving 11 bases between the germline ends. Germline-derived CDR1 and CDR2 are MNHNS and SASEGT.

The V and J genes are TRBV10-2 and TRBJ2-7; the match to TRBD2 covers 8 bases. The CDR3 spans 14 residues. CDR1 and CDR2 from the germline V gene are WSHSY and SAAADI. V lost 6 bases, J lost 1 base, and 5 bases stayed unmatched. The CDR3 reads CASSGTSLSYEQYF. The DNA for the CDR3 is TGCGCCAGCAGCGGGACTAGTCTATCCTACGAGCAGTACTTC.

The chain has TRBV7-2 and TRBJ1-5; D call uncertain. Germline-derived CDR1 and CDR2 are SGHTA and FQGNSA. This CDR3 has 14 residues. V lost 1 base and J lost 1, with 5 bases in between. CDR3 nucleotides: TGTGCCAGCAGCTTAGACCTAAGCAATCAGCCCCAGCATTTT. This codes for CASSLDLSNQPQHF.

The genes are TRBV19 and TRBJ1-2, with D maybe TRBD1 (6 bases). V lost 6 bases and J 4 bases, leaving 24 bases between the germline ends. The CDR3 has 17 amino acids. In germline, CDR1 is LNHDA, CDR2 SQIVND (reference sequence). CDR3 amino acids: CASRRGGPDSLIYGYTF. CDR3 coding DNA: TGTGCCAGTAGACGGGGGGGGCCGGACTCCCTAATCTATGGCTACACCTTC.

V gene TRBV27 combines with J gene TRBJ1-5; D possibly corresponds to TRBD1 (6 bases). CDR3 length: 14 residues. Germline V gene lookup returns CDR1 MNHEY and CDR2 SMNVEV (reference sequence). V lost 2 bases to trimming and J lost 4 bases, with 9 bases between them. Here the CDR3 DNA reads TGTGCCAGCAGTTTAGCAGGGGCGAATCAGCCCCAGCATTTT. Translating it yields CASSLAGANQPQHF.

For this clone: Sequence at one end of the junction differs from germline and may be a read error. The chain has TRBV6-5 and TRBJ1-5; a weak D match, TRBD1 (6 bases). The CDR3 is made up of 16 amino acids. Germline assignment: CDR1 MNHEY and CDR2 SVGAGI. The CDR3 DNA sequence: TGTGCCAGCAGTTACTCGGCGGACGGGCGCGGACAGCCCCAGAATTTT. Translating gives CASSYSADGRGQPQNF.

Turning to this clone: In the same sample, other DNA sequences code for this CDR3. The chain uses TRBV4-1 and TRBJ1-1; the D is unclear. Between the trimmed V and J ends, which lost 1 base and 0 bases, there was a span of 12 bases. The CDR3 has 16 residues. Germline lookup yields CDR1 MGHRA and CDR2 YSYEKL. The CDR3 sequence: CASSQAESGLNTEAFF. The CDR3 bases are TGCGCCAGCAGCCAAGCGGAGTCCGGATTGAACACTGAAGCTTTCTTT.

CDR3 region: CAWSTGQGERELFF. CDR3 DNA sequence: TGTGCCTGGAGTACAGGACAGGGGGAAAGGGAGCTGTTTTTT. The chain couples TRBV30 to TRBJ2-2; TRBD1 matches 10 bases. The ends lost 2 bases at V and 9 bases at J; junction bases unmatched: 6. CDR1 is GTSNPN, CDR2 SVGIG, per germline (reference sequence). The CDR3 length is 14 residues.

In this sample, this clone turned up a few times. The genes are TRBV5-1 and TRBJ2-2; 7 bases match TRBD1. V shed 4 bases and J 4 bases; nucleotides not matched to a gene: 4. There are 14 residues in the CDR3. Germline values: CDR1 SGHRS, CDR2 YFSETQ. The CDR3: CASSLGQLTGELFF. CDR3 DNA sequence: TGCGCCAGCAGCCTGGGACAGCTCACCGGGGAGCTGTTTTTT. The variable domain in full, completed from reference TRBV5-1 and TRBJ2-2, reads KAGVTQTPRYLIKTRGQQVTLSCSPISGHRSVSWYQQTPGQGLQFLFEYFSETQRNKGNFPGRFSGRQFSNSRSEMNVSTLELGDSALYLCASSLGQLTGELFFGEGSRLTVL.

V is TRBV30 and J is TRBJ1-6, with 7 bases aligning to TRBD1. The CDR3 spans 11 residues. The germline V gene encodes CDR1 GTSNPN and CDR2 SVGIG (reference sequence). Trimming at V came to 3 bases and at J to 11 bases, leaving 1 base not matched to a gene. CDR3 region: CAWSTGAPLHF. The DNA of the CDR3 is TGTGCCTGGAGCACAGGGGCACCCCTCCACTTT.

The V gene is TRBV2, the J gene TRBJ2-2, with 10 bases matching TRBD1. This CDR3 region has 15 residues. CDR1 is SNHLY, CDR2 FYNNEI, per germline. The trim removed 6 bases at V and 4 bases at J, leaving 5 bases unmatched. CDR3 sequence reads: CASRPGTGATGELFF. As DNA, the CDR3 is TGTGCCAGCAGACCCGGGACAGGGGCCACCGGGGAGCTGTTTTTT.

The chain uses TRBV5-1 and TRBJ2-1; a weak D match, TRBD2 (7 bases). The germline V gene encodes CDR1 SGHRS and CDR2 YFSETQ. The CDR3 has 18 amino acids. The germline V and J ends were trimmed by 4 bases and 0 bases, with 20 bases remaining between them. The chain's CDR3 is CASSGTPLRGPSYNEQFF. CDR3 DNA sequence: TGCGCCAGCAGCGGGACCCCCCTGCGGGGGCCCTCCTACAATGAGCAGTTCTTC.

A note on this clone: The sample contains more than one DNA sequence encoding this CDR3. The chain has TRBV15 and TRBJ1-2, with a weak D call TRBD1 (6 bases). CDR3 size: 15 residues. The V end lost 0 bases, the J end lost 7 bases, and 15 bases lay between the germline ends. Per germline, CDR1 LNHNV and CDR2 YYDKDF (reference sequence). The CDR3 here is CATSRDYGGQGGYTF. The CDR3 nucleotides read TGTGCCACCAGCAGAGATTACGGGGGGCAGGGTGGCTACACCTTC.

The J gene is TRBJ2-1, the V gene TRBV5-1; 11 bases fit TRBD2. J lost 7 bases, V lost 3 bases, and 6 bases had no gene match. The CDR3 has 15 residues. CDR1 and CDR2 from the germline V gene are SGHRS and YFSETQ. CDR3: CASSSGLAGRNEQFF. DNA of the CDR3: TGCGCCAGCAGCTCCGGACTAGCGGGTAGGAATGAGCAGTTCTTC.

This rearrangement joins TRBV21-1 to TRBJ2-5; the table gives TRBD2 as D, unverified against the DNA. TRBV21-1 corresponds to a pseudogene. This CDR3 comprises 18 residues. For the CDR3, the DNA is TGTGCCAGCAGCAAAGCTAGTTCAGCGGGACTGACTTTGGAGACCCAGTACTTC. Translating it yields CASSKASSAGLTLETQYF.

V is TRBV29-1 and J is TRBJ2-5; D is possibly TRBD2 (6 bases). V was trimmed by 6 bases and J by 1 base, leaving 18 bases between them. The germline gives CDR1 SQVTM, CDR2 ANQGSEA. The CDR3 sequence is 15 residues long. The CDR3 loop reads CSVPGGGYGQETQYF. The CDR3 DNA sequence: TGCAGCGTCCCGGGTGGGGGGTACGGCCAAGAGACCCAGTACTTC.

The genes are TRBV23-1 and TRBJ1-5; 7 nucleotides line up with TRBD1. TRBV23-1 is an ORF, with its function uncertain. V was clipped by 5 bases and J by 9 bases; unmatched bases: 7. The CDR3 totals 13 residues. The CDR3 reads CASSRRGRRPQHF. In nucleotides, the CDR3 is TGCGCCAGCAGTAGGAGGGGGCGTAGGCCCCAGCATTTT.